A single T cell receptor (beta chain) is shown here with its context. Its antigen remains unknown. The V segment lost 1 base and the J segment 0 bases; nucleotides outside the gene matches: 9. Germline CDR1 and CDR2: SGHDT and YYEEEE. The CDR3 is made up of 18 amino acids. The primer mix had 60 Vbeta and 13 Jbeta primers. Assay used: immunoSEQ multiplex PCR; TCRdb lists only in-frame clones, some missing. The repertoire holds roughly 110,000 clones, 70% to 85% seen once, with about 4.3% in the top ten. This entry belongs to a study of cytomegalovirus exposure and HLA in healthy donors. Study observations and caveats: TCR beta chain V- and J-gene trimming was linked, in a later analysis, to a missense variant in DCLRE1C. Most of the TCR beta V segments (in an earlier analysis) were productive either about 87% or about 30% of the time. A classifier reportedly called cytomegalovirus status with high sensitivity and specificity. Within a later analysis, the majority of CMV-associated TCR beta chains appeared HLA-restricted.

This clonotype was sampled from a male donor in good health and CMV-seronegative. The J gene is TRBJ2-2, the V gene TRBV5-6; the match to TRBD2 covers 7 bases. Sequencing was performed on PBMCs. CDR3 coding DNA: TGTGCCAGCAGCTTGAGCAAGCGGGGCAGCCCGAACACCGGGGAGCTGTTTTTT. It specifies CASSLSKRGSPNTGELFF.